This T cell receptor (beta chain) was profiled in a study of beta chain features in type 1 diabetes. Whole-study context: The patient and healthy donor groups were comparable for age, gender and cell yields.

Purities in excess of 95% were seen in all sorted populations. Study-wide findings and caveats: Equally in patients and controls, PCR might preferentially amplify shorter templates. No resolution was reached here on whether HLA type influences TCRB rearrangement. Shortening of TCRB CDR3s, moderate but significant, appeared in all four CD4+ subsets of Type 1 diabetes patients.

The CDR3 is 13 residues long. Trimming cost V 6 bases and J 5 bases, with 14 bases left between them. Germline values: CDR1 KGHSH, CDR2 LQKENI. Sequencing targeted expressed TCRB transcripts, as all isolated RNA had been reverse transcribed. The repertoire was sequenced with immunoSEQ multiplex PCR; TCRdb's copy has only in-frame clones and lacks some. The sample records about 710,000 clones, 11% to 15% being singletons. Comment on this clone: Its antigen is not known.

Source material: naive CD4+ T cells from blood. This chain joins TRBV18 and TRBJ2-7, with D possibly called TRBD1 or TRBD2 (5 bases each). The source of this sequence is a man between 18 and 35 years old with type 1 diabetes. CDR3 in amino acids: CASSQTRDHEQYF. As DNA, the CDR3 is TGTGCCAGCTCGCAAACTCGGGACCACGAGCAGTACTTC. The full variable domain, completed using reference TRBV18 and TRBJ2-7, is NAGVMQNPRHLVRRRGQEARLRCSPMKGHSHVYWYRQLPEEGLKFMVYLQKENIIDESGMPKERFSAEFPKEGPSILRIQQVVRGDSAAYFCASSQTRDHEQYFGPGTRLTVT.